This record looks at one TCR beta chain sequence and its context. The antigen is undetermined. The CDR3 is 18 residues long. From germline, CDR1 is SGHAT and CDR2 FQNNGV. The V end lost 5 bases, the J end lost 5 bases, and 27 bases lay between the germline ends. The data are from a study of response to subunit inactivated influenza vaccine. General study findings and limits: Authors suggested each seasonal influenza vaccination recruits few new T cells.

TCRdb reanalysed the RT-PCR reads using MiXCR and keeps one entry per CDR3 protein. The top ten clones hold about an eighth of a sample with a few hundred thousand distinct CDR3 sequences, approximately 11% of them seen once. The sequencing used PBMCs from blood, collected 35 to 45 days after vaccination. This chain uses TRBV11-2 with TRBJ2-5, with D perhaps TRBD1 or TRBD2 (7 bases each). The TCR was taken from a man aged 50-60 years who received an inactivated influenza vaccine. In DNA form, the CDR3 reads TGTGCCAGCAGCCATACGAGGGGGCGGGGGCCCCCCAGGGAGACCCAGTACTTC. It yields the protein CASSHTRGRGPPRETQYF.